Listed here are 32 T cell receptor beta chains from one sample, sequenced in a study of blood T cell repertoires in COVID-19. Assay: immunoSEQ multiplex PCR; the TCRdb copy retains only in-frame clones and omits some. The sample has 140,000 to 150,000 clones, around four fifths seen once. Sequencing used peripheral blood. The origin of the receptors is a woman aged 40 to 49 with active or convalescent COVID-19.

CDR3 amino acids: CASSQDLRNTEAFF. The CDR3 DNA reads as TGCGCCAGCAGCCAAGACCTCAGGAACACTGAAGCTTTCTTT. The chain employs TRBV4-1 and TRBJ1-1; D call uncertain. There are 14 residues in the CDR3. CDR1 and CDR2 (germline): MGHRA, YSYEKL. Trimming removed 0 bases from V and 1 base from J, with 6 bases in between.

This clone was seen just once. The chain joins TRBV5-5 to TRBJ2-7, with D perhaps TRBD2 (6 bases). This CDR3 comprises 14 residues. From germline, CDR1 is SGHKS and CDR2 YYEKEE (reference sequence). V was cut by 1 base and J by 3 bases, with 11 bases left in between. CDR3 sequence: CASSLQRGGYEQYF. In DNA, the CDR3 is TGTGCCAGCAGCTTGCAGAGGGGAGGCTACGAGCAGTACTTC.

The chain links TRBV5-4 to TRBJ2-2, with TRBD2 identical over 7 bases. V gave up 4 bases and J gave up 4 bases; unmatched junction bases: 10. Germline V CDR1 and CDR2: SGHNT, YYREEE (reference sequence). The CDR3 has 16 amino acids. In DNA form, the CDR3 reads TGTGCCAGCAGCCTCCTGGCCAAGCGGGGCACCGGGGAGCTGTTTTTT. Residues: CASSLLAKRGTGELFF. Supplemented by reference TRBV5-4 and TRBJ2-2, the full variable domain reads ETGVTQSPTHLIKTRGQQVTLRCSSQSGHNTVSWYQQALGQGPQFIFQYYREEENGRGNFPPRFSGLQFPNYSSELNVNALELDDSALYLCASSLLAKRGTGELFFGEGSRLTVL.

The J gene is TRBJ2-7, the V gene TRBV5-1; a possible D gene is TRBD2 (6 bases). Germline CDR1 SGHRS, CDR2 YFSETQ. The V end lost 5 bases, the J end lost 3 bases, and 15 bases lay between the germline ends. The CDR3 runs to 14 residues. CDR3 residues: CASRYIAGGYEQYF. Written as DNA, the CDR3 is TGCGCCAGCAGATATATTGCCGGGGGCTACGAGCAGTACTTC.

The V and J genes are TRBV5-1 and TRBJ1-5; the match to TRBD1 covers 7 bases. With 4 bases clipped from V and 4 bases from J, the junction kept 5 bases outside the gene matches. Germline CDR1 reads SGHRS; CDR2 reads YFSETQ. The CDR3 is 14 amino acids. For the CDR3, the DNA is TGCGCCAGCAGCCCACAGGGGAGGAATCAGCCCCAGCATTTT. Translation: CASSPQGRNQPQHF.

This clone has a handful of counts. The CDR3 is CASSPDRDEGLRDTQYF. CDR3 DNA sequence: TGTGCCAGCTCACCGGACAGGGACGAGGGGCTCCGAGATACGCAGTATTTT. This chain links TRBV18 with TRBJ2-3, with 8 nucleotides matching TRBD1. Germline V gene lookup returns CDR1 KGHSH and CDR2 LQKENI. The CDR3 loop spans 17 amino acids. Trimming cost V 3 bases and J 5 bases; bases outside gene matches: 13.

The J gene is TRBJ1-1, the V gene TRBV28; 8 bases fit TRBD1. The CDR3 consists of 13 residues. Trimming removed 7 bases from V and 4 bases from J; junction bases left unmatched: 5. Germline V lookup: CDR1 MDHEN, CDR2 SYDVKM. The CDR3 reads CASTQGAGTEAFF. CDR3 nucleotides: TGTGCCAGCACCCAGGGGGCGGGCACTGAAGCTTTCTTT. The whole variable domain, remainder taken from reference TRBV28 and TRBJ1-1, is DVKVTQSSRYLVKRTGEKVFLECVQDMDHENMFWYRQDPGLGLRLIYFSYDVKMKEKGDIPEGYSVSREKKERFSLILESASTNQTSMYLCASTQGAGTEAFFGQGTRLTVV.

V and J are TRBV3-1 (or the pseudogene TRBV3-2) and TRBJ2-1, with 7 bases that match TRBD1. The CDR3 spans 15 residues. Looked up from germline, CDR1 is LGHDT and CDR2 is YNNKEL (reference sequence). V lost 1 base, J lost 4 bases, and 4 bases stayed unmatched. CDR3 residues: CASSQGTGGYNEQFF. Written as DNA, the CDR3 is TGTGCCAGCAGCCAAGGGACAGGCGGTTACAATGAGCAGTTCTTC.

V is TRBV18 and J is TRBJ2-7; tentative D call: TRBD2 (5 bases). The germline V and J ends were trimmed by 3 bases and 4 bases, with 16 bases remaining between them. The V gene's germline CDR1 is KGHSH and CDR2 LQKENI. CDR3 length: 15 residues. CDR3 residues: CASSPLAGGVYEQYF. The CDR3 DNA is TGTGCCAGCTCACCCCTGGCGGGTGGAGTATACGAGCAGTACTTC.

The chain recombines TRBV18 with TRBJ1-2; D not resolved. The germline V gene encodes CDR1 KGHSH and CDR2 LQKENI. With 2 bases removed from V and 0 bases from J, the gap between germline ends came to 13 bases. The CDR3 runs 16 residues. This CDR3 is CASSPNNYRSNYGYTF. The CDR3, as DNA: TGTGCCAGCTCACCAAACAACTACCGGTCTAACTATGGCTACACCTTC.

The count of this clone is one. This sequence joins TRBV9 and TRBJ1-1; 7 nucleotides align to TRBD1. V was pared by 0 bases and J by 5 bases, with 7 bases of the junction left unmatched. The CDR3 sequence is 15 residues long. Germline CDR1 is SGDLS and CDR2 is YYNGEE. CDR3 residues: CASSVEVTGATEAFF. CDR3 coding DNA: TGTGCCAGCAGCGTAGAGGTTACAGGGGCTACTGAAGCTTTCTTT.

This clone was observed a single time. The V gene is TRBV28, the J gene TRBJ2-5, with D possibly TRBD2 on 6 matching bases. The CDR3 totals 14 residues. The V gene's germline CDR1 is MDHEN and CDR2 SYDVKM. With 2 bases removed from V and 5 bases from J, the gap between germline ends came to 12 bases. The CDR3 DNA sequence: TGTGCCAGCAGTTTAGGGGGGTTGGGGGAGACCCAGTACTTC. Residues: CASSLGGLGETQYF.

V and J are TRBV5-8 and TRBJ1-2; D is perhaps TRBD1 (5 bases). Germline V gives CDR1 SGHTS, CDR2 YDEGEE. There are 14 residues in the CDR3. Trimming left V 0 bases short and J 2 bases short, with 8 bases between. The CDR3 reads CASSLGDRNYGYTF. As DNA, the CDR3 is TGTGCCAGCAGCTTGGGAGACAGAAACTATGGCTACACCTTC.

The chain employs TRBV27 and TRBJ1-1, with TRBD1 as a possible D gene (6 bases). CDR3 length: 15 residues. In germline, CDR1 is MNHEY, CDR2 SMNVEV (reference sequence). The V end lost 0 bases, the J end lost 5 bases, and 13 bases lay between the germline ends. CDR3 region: CASSLSNRVETEAFF. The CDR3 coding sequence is TGTGCCAGCAGTTTATCGAACAGGGTCGAGACTGAAGCTTTCTTT.

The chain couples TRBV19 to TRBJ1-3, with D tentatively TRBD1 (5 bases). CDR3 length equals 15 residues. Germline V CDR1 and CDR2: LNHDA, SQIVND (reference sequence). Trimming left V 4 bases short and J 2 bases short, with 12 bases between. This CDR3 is CASSTGRATGNTIYF. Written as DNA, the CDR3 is TGTGCCAGTAGTACAGGGAGGGCGACTGGAAACACCATATATTTT.

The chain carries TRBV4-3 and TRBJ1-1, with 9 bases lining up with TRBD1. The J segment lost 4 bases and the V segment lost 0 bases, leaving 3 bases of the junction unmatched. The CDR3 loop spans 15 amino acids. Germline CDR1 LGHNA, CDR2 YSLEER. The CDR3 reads CASSQDMTGGTEAFF. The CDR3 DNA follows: TGCGCCAGCAGCCAAGATATGACAGGGGGCACTGAAGCTTTCTTT.

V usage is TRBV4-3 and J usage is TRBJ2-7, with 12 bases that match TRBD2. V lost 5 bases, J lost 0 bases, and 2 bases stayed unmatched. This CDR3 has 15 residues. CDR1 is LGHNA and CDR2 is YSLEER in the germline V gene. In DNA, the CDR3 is TGCGCCAGCAGCTGGACTAGCGGGGTCTCCTACGAGCAGTACTTC. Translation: CASSWTSGVSYEQYF.

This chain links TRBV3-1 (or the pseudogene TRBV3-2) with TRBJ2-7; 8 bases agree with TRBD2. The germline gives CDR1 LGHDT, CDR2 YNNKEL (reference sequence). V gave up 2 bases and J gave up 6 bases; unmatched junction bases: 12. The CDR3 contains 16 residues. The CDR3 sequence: CASSQFAGTSSPEQYF. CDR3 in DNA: TGTGCCAGCAGCCAATTCGCCGGGACTAGTTCCCCCGAGCAGTACTTC.

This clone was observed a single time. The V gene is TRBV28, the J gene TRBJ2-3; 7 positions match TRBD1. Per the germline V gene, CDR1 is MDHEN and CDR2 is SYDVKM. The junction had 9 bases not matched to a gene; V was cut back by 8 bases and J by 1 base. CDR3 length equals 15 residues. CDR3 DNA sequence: TGTGCCAGCGTACTCAGGGGGTCACGCACAGATACGCAGTATTTT. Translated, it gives CASVLRGSRTDTQYF.

This CDR3 reads CASSQDQGGGKLFF. CDR3 nucleotide sequence: TGCGCCAGCAGCCAAGATCAAGGTGGAGGAAAACTGTTTTTT. The rearrangement links TRBV4-1 to TRBJ1-4; the D is unclear. With 0 bases removed from V and 10 bases from J, the gap between germline ends came to 12 bases. The CDR3 length is 14 residues. Germline V lookup: CDR1 MGHRA, CDR2 YSYEKL.

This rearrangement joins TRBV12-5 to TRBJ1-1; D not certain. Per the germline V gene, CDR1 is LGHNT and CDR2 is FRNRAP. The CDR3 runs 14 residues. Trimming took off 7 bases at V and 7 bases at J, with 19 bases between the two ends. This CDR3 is CASAFPEEGFEAFF. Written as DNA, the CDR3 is TGTGCTAGTGCCTTCCCGGAGGAAGGGTTTGAAGCTTTCTTT.

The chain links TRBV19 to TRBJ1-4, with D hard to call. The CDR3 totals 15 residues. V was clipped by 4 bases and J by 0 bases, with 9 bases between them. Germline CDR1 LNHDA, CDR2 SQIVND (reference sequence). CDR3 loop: CASSTSGATNEKLFF. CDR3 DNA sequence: TGTGCCAGTAGTACCTCCGGTGCAACTAATGAAAAACTGTTTTTT.

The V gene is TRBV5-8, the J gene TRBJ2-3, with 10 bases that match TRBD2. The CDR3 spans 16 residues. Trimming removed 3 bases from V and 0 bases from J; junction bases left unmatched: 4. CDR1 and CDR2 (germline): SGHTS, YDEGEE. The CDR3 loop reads CASSSLAGVSTDTQYF. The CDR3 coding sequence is TGTGCCAGCAGCTCGCTAGCGGGAGTTAGCACAGATACGCAGTATTTT.

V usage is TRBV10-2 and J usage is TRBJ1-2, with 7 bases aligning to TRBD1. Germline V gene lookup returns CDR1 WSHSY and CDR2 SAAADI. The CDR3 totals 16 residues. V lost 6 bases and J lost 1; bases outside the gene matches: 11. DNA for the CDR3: TGCGCCAGCAGCCTAATAACAGGACAGGATAACTATGGCTACACCTTC. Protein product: CASSLITGQDNYGYTF.

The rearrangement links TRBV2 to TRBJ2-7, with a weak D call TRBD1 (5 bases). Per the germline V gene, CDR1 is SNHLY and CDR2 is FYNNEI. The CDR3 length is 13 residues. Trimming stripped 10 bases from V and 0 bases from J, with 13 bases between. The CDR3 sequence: CATCGRASYEQYF. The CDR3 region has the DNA TGTGCCACCTGCGGCAGGGCCTCCTACGAGCAGTACTTC.

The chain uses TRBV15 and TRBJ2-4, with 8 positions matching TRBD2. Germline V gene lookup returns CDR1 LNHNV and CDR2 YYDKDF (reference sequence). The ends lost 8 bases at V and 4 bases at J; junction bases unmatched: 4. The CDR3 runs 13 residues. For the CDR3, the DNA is TGTGCCACCGCGGGGGGCGGTAAAAACATTCAGTACTTC. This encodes CATAGGGKNIQYF.

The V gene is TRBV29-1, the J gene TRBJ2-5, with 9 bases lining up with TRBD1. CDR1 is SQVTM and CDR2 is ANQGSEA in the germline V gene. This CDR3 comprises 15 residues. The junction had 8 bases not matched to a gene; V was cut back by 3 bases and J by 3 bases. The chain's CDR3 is CSVEQRQGGEETQYF. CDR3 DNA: TGCAGCGTTGAGCAGAGACAGGGGGGGGAAGAGACCCAGTACTTC.

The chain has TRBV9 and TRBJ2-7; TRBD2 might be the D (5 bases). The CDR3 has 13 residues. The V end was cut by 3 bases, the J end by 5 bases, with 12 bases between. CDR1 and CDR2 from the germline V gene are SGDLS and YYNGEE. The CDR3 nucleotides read TGTGCCAGCAGCGGCGGAGCGGTCGACGAGCAGTACTTC. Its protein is CASSGGAVDEQYF. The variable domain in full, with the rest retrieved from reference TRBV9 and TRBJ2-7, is DSGVTQTPKHLITATGQRVTLRCSPRSGDLSVYWYQQSLDQGLQFLIQYYNGEERAKGNILERFSAQQFPDLHSELNLSSLELGDSALYFCASSGGAVDEQYFGPGTRLTVT.

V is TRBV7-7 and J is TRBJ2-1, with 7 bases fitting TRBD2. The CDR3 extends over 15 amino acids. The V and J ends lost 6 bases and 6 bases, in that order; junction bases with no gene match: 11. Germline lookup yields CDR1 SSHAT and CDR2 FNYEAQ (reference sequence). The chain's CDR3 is CASSWGGAPLNEQFF. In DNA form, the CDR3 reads TGTGCCAGCAGTTGGGGGGGAGCACCCCTCAATGAGCAGTTCTTC. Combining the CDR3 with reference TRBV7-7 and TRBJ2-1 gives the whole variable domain GAGVSQSPRYKVTKRGQDVTLRCDPISSHATLYWYQQALGQGPEFLTYFNYEAQPDKSGLPSDRFSAERPEGSISTLTIQRTEQRDSAMYRCASSWGGAPLNEQFFGPGTRLTVL.

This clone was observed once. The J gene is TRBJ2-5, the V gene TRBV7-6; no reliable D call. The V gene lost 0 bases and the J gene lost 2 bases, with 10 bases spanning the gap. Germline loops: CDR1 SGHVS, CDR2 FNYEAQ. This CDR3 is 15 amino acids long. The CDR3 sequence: CASSLAPPVQETQYF. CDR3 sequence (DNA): TGTGCCAGCAGCTTAGCTCCGCCAGTACAAGAGACCCAGTACTTC.

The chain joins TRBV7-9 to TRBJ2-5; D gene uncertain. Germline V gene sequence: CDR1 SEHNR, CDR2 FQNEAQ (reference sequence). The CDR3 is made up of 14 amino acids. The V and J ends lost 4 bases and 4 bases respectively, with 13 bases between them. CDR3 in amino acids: CASSSQVRAETQYF. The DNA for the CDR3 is TGTGCCAGCAGCTCCCAAGTGCGCGCAGAGACCCAGTACTTC.

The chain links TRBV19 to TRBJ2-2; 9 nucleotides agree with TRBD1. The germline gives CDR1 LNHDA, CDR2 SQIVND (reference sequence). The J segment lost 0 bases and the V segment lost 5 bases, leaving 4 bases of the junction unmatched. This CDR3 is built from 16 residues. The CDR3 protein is CASSDWTGANTGELFF. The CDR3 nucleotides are TGTGCCAGTAGTGACTGGACAGGGGCGAACACCGGGGAGCTGTTTTTT.